This TCR beta chain was found in a study of technical replicates of blood from several donors. This clone appeared a single time. Profiled with immunoSEQ multiplex PCR; TCRdb holds only in-frame clones, not every one. The sample holds 75,000 to 95,000 clones, roughly 90% seen once. This CDR3 contains 14 residues. The V gene's germline CDR1 is SGDLS and CDR2 YYNGEE. V was pared by 0 bases and J by 3 bases, with 9 bases between. The material sequenced was T cells isolated from PBMCs. J is TRBJ1-1 and V is TRBV9; D is unresolved. This receptor was taken from a human donor in good health. The DNA for the CDR3 is TGTGCCAGCAGCGTAGAGGAACGGGACACTGAAGCTTTCTTT. This sequence encodes CASSVEERDTEAFF.